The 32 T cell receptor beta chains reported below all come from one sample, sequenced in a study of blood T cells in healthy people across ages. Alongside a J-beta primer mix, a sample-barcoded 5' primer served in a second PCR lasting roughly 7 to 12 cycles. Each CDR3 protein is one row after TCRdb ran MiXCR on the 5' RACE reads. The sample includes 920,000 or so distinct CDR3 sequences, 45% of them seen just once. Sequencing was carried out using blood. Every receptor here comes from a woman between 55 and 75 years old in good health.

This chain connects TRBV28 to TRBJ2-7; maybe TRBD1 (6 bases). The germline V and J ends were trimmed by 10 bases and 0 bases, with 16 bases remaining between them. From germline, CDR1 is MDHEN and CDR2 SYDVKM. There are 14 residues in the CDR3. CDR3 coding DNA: TGTGCCATCGAAGACAGGCTCTCCTCCTACGAGCAGTACTTC. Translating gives CAIEDRLSSYEQYF.

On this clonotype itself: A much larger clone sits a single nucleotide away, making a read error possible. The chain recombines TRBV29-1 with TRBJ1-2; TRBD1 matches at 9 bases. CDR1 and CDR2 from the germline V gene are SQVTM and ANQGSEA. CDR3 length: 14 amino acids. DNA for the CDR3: TGCAGCGTTGAAGGGACAGGGGAAAACTATGACTACACCTTC. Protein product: CSVEGTGENYDYTF.

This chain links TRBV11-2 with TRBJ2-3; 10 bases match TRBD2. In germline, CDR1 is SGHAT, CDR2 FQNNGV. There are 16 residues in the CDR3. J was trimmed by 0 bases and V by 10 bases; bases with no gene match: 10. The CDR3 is CANSRVAGGSTDTQYF. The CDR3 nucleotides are TGTGCCAACAGTCGGGTAGCGGGAGGCAGCACAGATACGCAGTATTTT.

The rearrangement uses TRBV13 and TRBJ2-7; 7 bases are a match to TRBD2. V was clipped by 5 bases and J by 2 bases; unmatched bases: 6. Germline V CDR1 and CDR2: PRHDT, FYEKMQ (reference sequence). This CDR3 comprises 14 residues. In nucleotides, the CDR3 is TGTGCCAGCAGCGCCCAGCGGGAAACCTACGAGCAGTACTTC. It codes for CASSAQRETYEQYF. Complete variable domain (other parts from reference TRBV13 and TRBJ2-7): AAGVIQSPRHLIKEKRETATLKCYPIPRHDTVYWYQQGPGQDPQFLISFYEKMQSDKGSIPDRFSAQQFSDYHSELNMSSLELGDSALYFCASSAQRETYEQYFGPGTRLTVT.

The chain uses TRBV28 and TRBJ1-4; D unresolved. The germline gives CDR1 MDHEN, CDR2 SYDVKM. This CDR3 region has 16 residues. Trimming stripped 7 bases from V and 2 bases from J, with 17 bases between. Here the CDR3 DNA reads TGTGCCAGCACCCCCGTGGGGTTGGCGACTAATGAAAAACTGTTTTTT. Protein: CASTPVGLATNEKLFF.

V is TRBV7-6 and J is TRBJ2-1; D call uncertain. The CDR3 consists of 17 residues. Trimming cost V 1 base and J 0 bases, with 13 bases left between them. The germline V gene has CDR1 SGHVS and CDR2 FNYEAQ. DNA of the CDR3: TGTGCCAGCAGCTTAGAGGTCCCGAGCAGCTCCTACAATGAGCAGTTCTTC. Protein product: CASSLEVPSSSYNEQFF.

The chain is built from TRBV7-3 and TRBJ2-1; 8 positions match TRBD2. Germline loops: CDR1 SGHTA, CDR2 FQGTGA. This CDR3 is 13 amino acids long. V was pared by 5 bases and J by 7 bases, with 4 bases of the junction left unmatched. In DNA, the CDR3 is TGTGCCAGCAGCGCTACTAGCGGAAATGAGCAGTTCTTC. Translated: CASSATSGNEQFF.

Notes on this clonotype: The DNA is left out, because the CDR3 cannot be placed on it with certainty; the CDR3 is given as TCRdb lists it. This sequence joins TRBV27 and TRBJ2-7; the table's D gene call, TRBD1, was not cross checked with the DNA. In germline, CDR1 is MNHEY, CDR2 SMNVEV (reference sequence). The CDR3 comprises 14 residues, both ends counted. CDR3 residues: CASSRAGPGREQYF.

CDR3: CSAVGATNEKLFF. As DNA, the CDR3 is TGCAGTGCGGTCGGGGCGACTAATGAAAAACTGTTTTTT. The rearrangement joins TRBV20-1 to TRBJ1-4, with TRBD1 as a possible D gene (5 bases). The V end was cut by 6 bases, the J end by 2 bases, with 10 bases between. This CDR3 has 13 amino acids. Germline V gene sequence: CDR1 DFQATT, CDR2 SNEGSKA (reference sequence).

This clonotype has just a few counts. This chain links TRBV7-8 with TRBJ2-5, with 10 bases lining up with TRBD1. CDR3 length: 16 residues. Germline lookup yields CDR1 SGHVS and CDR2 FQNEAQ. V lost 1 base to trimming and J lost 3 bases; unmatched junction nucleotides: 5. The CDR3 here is CASSLGGTGVKETQYF. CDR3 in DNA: TGTGCCAGCAGCTTAGGGGGGACAGGGGTAAAAGAGACCCAGTACTTC. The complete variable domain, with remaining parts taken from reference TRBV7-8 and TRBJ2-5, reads GAGVSQSPRYKVAKRGQDVALRCDPISGHVSLFWYQQALGQGPEFLTYFQNEAQLDKSGLPSDRFFAERPEGSVSTLKIQRTQQEDSAVYLCASSLGGTGVKETQYFGPGTRLLVL.

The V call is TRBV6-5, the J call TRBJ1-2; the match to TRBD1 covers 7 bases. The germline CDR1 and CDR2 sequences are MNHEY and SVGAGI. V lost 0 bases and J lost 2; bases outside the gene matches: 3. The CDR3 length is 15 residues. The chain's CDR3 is CASSYSTGQNYGYTF. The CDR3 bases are TGTGCCAGCAGTTACTCGACGGGACAGAACTATGGCTACACCTTC.

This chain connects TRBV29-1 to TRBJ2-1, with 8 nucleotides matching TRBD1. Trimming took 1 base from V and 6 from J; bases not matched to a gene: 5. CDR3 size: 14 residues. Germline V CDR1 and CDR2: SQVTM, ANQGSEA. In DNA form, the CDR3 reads TGCAGCGTTGAAGGGGACAGGTATGGCAATGAGCAGTTCTTC. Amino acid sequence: CSVEGDRYGNEQFF.

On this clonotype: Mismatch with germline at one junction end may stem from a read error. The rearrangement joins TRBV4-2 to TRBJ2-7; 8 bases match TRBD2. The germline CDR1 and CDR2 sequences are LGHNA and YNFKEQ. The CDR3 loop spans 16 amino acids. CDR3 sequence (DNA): TGTGCCTGCAGCCACACTAGCGGCGCCCGCAGATACGAGCAGTACTTC. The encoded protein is CACSHTSGARRYEQYF.

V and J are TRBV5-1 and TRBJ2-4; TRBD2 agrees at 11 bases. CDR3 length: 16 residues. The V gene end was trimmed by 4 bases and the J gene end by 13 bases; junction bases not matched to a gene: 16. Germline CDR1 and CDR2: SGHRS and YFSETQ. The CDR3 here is CASSPWGLAGGQEQYF. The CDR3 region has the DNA TGCGCCAGCAGCCCTTGGGGTCTAGCGGGAGGACAAGAGCAGTACTTC. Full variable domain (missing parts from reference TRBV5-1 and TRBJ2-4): KAGVTQTPRYLIKTRGQQVTLSCSPISGHRSVSWYQQTPGQGLQFLFEYFSETQRNKGNFPGRFSGRQFSNSRSEMNVSTLELGDSALYLCASSPWGLAGGQEQYFGAGTRLSVL.

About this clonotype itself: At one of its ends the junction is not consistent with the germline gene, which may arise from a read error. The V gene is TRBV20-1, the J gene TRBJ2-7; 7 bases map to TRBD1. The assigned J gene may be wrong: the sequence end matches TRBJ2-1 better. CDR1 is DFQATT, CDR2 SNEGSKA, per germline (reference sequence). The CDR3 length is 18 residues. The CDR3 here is CSARDSATRTGSYTEQFF. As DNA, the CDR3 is TGCAGTGCTAGGGACAGCGCGACCCGGACAGGCTCCTACACTGAGCAGTTCTTC.

The CDR3 DNA reads as TGTGCCAGCAGTTGGGCCGGGACAAGCTACAATGAGCAGTACTTC. The encoded protein is CASSWAGTSYNEQYF. The J gene is TRBJ2-5, the V gene TRBV6-2 or TRBV6-3; a possible D gene is TRBD1 (6 bases). Trimming pared 4 bases from V and 11 bases from J, leaving 23 bases between. CDR3 size: 15 residues. The germline CDR1 and CDR2 sequences are MNHEY and SVGEGT.

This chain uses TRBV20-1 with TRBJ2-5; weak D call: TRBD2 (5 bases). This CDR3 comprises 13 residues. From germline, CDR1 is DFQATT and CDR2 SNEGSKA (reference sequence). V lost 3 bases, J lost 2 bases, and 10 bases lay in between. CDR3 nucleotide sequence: TGCAGTGCTAGTCGTAGCGCGCAAGAGACCCAGTACTTC. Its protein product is CSASRSAQETQYF.

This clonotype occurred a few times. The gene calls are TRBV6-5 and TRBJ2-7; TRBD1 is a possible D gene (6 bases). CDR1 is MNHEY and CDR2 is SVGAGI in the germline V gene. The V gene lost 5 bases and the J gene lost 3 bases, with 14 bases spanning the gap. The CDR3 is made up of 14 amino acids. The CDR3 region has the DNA TGTGCCAGCAGTAAGGACAGCCCCTACTACGAGCAGTACTTC. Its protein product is CASSKDSPYYEQYF.

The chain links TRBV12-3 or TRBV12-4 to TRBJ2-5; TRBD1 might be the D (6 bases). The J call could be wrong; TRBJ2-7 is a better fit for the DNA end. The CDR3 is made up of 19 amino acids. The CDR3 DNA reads TGTGCCAGCAGTTTAGACCAGAGGGGGTGGGCTACTTTCACCTACGAGCAGTACTTC. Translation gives CASSLDQRGWATFTYEQYF.

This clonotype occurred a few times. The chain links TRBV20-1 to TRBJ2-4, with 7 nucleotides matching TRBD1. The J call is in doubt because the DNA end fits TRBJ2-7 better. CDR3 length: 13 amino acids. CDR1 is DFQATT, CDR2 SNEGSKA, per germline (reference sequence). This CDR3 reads CSATCQGVYEQYF. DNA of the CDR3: TGCAGTGCTACCTGTCAGGGGGTATACGAGCAGTACTTC.

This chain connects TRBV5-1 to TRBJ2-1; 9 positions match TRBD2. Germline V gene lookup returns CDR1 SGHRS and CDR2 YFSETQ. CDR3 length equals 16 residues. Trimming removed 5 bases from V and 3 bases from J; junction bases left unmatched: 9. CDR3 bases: TGCGCCAGCAGGCGTGGGACTAGCCGTAGCTACAATGAGCAGTTCTTC. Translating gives CASRRGTSRSYNEQFF. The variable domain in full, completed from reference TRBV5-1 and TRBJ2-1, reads KAGVTQTPRYLIKTRGQQVTLSCSPISGHRSVSWYQQTPGQGLQFLFEYFSETQRNKGNFPGRFSGRQFSNSRSEMNVSTLELGDSALYLCASRRGTSRSYNEQFFGPGTRLTVL.

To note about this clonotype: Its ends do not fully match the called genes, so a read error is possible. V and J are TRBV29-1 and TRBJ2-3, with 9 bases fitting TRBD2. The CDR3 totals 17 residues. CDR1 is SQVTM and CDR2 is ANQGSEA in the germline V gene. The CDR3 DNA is TGCAGCGTTGAAGATCGGTTCAGGCGGGAGGGCCCAGAGACGCAGTATTTT. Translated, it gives CSVEDRFRREGPETQYF.

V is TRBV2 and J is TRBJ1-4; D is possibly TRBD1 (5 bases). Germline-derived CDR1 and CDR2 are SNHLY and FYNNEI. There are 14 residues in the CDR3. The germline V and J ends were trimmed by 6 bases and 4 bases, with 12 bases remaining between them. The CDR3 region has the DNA TGTGCCAGCAGAAGGGGAACCCGTAATGAAAAACTGTTTTTT. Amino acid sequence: CASRRGTRNEKLFF.

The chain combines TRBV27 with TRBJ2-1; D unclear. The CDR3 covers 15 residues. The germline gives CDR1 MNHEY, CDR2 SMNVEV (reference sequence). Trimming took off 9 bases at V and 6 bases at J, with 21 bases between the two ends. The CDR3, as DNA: TGTGCCAGTAGCAGGAAAGCTCCCCTGGCCAATGAGCAGTTCTTC. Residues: CASSRKAPLANEQFF.

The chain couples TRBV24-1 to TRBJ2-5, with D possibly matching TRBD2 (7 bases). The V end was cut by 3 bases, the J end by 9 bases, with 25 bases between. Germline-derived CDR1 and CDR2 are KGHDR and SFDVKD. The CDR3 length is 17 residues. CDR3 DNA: TGTGCCACCAGTGATCCAACCTCGACGGGGGGCTCTTTGGCCCAGTACTTC. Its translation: CATSDPTSTGGSLAQYF.

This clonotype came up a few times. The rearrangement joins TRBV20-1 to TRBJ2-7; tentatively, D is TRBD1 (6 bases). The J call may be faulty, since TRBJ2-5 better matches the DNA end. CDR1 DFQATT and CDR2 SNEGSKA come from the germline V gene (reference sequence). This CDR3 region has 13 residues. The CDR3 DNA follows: TGCAGTGCTAGATCCGCTGGACAGGAGACCCAGTACTTC. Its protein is CSARSAGQETQYF.

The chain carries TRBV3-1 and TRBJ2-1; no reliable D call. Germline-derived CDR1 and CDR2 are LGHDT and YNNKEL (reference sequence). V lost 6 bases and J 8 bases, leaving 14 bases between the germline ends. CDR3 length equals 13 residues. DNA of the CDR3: TGTGCCAGCAGTAAAGCCCCTCTGCATGAGCAGTTCTTC. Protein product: CASSKAPLHEQFF.

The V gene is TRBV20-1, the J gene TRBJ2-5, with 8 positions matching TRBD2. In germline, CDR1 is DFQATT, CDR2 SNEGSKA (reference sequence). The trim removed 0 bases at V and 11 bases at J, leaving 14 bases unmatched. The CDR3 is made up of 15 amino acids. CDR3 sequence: CSARDLLAGYNEQYF. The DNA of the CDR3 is TGCAGTGCTAGAGATCTCCTAGCGGGTTACAATGAGCAGTACTTC.

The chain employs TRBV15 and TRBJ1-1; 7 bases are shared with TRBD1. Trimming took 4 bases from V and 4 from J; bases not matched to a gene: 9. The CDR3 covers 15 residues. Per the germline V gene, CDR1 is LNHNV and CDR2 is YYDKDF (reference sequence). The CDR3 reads CATSNYRGGSTEAFF. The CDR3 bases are TGTGCCACCAGCAACTACAGGGGAGGAAGCACTGAAGCTTTCTTT.

The CDR3, as DNA: TGCAGTGCTTTAGACCCCAAGGACAAAGCTTTGGACGAGCAGTACTTC. Protein sequence: CSALDPKDKALDEQYF. The rearrangement joins TRBV20-1 to TRBJ2-7; possibly TRBD1 for D (5 bases). Germline CDR1 DFQATT, CDR2 SNEGSKA (reference sequence). Deletions cut 5 bases from V and 5 bases from J, with 25 bases between. The CDR3 has 16 amino acids.

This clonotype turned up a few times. CDR3 residues: CASSHLAGGPGETQYF. The CDR3 DNA reads as TGTGCCAGCAGTCACCTAGCGGGAGGGCCGGGGGAGACCCAGTACTTC. The chain carries TRBV28 and TRBJ2-7, with 12 bases identical to TRBD2. The DNA matches TRBJ2-5 better at its end, which makes the J call doubtful. The V gene's germline CDR1 is MDHEN and CDR2 SYDVKM. This CDR3 contains 16 residues.

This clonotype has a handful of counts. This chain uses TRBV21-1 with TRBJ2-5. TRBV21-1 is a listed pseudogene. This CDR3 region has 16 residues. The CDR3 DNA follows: TGTGCCAGCAGCTCACCGGATACCGGAATCCAAGAGACCCAGTACTTC. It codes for CASSSPDTGIQETQYF.